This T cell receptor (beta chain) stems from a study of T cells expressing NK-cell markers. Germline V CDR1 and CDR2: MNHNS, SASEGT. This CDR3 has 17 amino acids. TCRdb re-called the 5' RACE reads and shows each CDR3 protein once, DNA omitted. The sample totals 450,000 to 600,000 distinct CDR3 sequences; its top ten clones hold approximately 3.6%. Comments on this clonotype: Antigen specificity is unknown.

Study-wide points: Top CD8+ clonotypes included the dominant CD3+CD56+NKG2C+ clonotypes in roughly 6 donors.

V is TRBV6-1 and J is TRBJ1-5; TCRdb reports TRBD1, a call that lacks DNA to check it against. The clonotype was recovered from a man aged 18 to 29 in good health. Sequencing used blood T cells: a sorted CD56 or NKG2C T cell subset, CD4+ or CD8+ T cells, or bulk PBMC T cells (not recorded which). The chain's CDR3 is CASRAPLTGSSNQPQHF.